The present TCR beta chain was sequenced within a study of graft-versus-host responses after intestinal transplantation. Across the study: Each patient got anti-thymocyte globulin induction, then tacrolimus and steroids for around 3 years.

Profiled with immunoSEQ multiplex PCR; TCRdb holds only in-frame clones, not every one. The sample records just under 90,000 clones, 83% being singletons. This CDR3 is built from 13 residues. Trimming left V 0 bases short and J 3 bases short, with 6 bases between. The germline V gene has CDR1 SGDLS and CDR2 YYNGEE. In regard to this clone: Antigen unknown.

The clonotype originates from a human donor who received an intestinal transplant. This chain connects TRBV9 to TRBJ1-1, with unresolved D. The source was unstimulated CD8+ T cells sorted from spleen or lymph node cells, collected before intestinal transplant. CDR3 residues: CASSVEDYTEAFF. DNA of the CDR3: TGTGCCAGCAGCGTAGAGGATTACACTGAAGCTTTCTTT.